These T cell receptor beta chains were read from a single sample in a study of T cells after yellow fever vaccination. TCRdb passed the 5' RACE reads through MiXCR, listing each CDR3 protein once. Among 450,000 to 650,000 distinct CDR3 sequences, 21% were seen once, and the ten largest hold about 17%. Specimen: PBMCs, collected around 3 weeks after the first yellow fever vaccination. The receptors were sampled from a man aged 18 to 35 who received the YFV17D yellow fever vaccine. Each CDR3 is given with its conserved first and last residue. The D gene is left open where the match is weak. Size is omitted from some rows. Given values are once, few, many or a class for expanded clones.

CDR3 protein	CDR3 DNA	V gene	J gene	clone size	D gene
CASSYFSYSNQPQHF	TGTGCCAGCAGTTACTTCTCTTATAGCAATCAGCCCCAGCATTTT	TRBV6-2/TRBV6-3	TRBJ1-5	.	.
CAITGENEQFF	TGTGCCATCACCGGGGAGAATGAGCAGTTCTTC	TRBV10-3	TRBJ2-1	many	.
CASSLPDRGSYEQYF	TGCGCCAGCAGCTTGCCGGACAGGGGCTCCTACGAGCAGTACTTC	TRBV5-1	TRBJ2-7	.	TRBD1
CASSQESALTDTQYF	TGCGCCAGCAGCCAAGAAAGTGCGCTGACAGATACGCAGTATTTT	TRBV4-1	TRBJ2-3	.	.
CASRLTTGEKLFF	TGTGCCAGTCGGCTAACAACGGGGGAAAAACTGTTTTTT	TRBV18	TRBJ1-4	few	.
CASSPKSGDYNEQFF	TGTGCCAGCAGCCCTAAAAGCGGGGACTACAATGAGCAGTTCTTC	TRBV5-6	TRBJ2-1	many	TRBD2
CASHSKGETQYF	TGTGCCAGCCACAGTAAGGGAGAGACCCAGTACTTC	TRBV25-1	TRBJ2-5	.	.
CASSQETVEKLFF	TGTGCCAGCAGCCAAGAAACGGTGGAAAAACTGTTTTTT	TRBV4-2	TRBJ1-4	few	.
CASSLIGGWGKLFF	TGTGCCAGCAGCTTAATCGGGGGTTGGGGAAAACTGTTTTTT	TRBV11-2	TRBJ1-4	.	.
CASRMGQGQNEQFF	TGTGCCAGCAGGATGGGACAGGGTCAAAATGAGCAGTTCTTC	TRBV7-9	TRBJ2-1	few	TRBD1
CASSGGSLGPQHF	TGTGCCAGCAGTGGAGGGAGCCTGGGGCCCCAGCATTTT	TRBV6-2/TRBV6-3	TRBJ1-5	few	.
CASSLYRVNTEAFF	TGTGCCAGCAGTCTGTACAGGGTGAACACTGAAGCTTTCTTT	TRBV28	TRBJ1-1	.	.
CASRAGWGKAFF	TGTGCCTCCAGGGCGGGGTGGGGGAAAGCTTTCTTT	TRBV12-3/TRBV12-4	TRBJ1-1	few	.
CASSSLAGNQETQYF	TGTGCCAGCAGCTCACTAGCGGGGAATCAAGAGACCCAGTACTTC	TRBV7-3	TRBJ2-5	.	TRBD2
CASSQGVNSGNTIYF	TGCGCCAGCAGCCAAGGTGTAAACTCTGGAAACACCATATATTTT	TRBV4-3	TRBJ1-3	.	.
CSVARGLANYGYTF	TGCAGCGTTGCGAGGGGGTTAGCTAACTATGGCTACACCTTC	TRBV29-1	TRBJ1-2	once	.
CASSSTERGAQYF	TGTGCCAGCAGCTCCACGGAGCGGGGTGCCCAGTACTTC	TRBV7-9	TRBJ2-5	.	TRBD2
CASSLSSNEQFF	TGTGCCAGCAGTTTATCCTCCAATGAGCAGTTCTTC	TRBV5-1	TRBJ2-1	many	.
CATSIRRSTDTQYF	TGTGCCACCAGCATACGGAGGAGCACAGATACGCAGTATTTT	TRBV15	TRBJ2-3	many	.
CAWSEWTGSYEQYF	TGTGCCTGGAGTGAATGGACAGGTTCCTACGAGCAGTACTTC	TRBV30	TRBJ2-7	few	TRBD1
CATSRGGLGDNEQFF	TGTGCCACCAGCAGAGGGGGATTAGGGGACAATGAGCAGTTCTTC	TRBV15	TRBJ2-1	few	.
CASSPRPQETQYF	TGTGCCAGCTCACCACGGCCACAAGAGACCCAGTACTTC	TRBV18	TRBJ2-5	.	.
CASSLAISETQYF	TGTGCCAGCAGCTTAGCAATTTCGGAGACCCAGTACTTC	TRBV7-2	TRBJ2-5	many	.
CSASPHLPRGGLNTEAFF	TGCAGTGCTAGTCCCCATTTACCCCGTGGGGGTTTGAACACTGAAGCTTTCTTT	TRBV20-1	TRBJ1-1	.	.
CAWTLTAYNEQFF	TGTGCCTGGACTCTCACGGCGTACAATGAGCAGTTCTTC	TRBV30	TRBJ2-1	.	.
CASRAQGPGYEQYF	TGCGCCAGCAGGGCACAGGGACCTGGATACGAGCAGTACTTC	TRBV5-1	TRBJ2-7	.	.
CASSMSGVDYQPQHF	TGTGCCAGCAGTATGTCCGGGGTCGACTATCAGCCCCAGCATTTT	TRBV6-1	TRBJ1-5	few	.
CSASGTRPVGGEQFF	TGCAGTGCCTCCGGGACTAGGCCCGTGGGGGGTGAGCAGTTCTTC	TRBV20-1	TRBJ2-1	few	TRBD2
CASSLPKLAGVFSSTDTQYF	TGCGCCAGCAGCTTACCAAAACTAGCGGGGGTTTTTTCTAGCACAGATACGCAGTATTTT	TRBV5-1	TRBJ2-3	once	TRBD2
CASSRGLAGTGELFF	TGTGCCAGCAGCCGGGGACTAGCGGGGACCGGGGAGCTGTTTTTT	TRBV6-1	TRBJ2-2	few	TRBD2
CASNLPGGLNTGELFF	TGTGCCAGCAACCTCCCCGGGGGGCTAAACACCGGGGAGCTGTTTTTT	TRBV9	TRBJ2-2	.	.
CASMFGAGEGPQHF	TGTGCCAGCATGTTCGGAGCGGGCGAAGGACCCCAGCATTTT	TRBV6-5	TRBJ1-5	few	.
CASSLSGIGETQYF	TGCGCCAGCAGCTTGTCGGGGATTGGAGAGACCCAGTACTTC	TRBV5-1	TRBJ2-5	.	.
CAWSRGYGTDTQYF	TGTGCCTGGAGCAGGGGGTATGGCACAGATACGCAGTATTTT	TRBV30	TRBJ2-3	.	TRBD1
CASSPHRKDTEAFF	TGTGCCAGCAGCCCGCACAGAAAGGATACTGAAGCTTTCTTT	TRBV25-1	TRBJ1-1	few	.
CASSLDPGPSPGNTIYF	TGTGCTAGCAGCTTAGATCCAGGGCCCTCCCCTGGAAACACCATATATTTT	TRBV7-7	TRBJ1-3	once	.
CSVVPLNTGELFF	TGCAGCGTTGTACCCTTGAACACCGGGGAGCTGTTTTTT	TRBV29-1	TRBJ2-2	few	.
CASSQLAGSSYEQYF	TGCGCCAGCAGCCAACTAGCGGGGAGCTCCTACGAGCAGTACTTC	TRBV4-1	TRBJ2-7	few	TRBD2